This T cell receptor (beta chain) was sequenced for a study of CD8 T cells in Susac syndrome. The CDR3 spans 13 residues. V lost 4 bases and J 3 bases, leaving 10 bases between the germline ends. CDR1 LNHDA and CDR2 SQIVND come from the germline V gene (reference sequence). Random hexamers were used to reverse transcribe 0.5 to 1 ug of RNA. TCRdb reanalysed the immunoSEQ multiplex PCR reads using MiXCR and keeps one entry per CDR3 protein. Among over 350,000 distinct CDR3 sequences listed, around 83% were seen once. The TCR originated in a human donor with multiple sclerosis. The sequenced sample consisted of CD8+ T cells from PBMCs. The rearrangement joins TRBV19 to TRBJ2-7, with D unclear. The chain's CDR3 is CASSTTTSYEQYF. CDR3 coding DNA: TGTGCCAGTAGTACTACGACAAGCTACGAGCAGTACTTC.